This T cell receptor beta chain was obtained from a study of blood T cell repertoires in COVID-19. About the research overall: Acute-phase and convalescent COVID-19 samples originated in the United States, Italy and Spain. Sample material is recorded as cDNA or gDNA derived from T cells, B-cell-depleted T cells, or PBMCs.

The authors' processing: Amplification of reference gene primers was used by the study to estimate nucleated cell counts. Sequencing used immunoSEQ multiplex PCR; TCRdb keeps in-frame clones, though not all of them. V, J and clone size derive from that table, while D and trimming were established from the DNA sequence. The repertoire holds 210,000 or so clones, with 65% to 85% as singletons. The sequencing sample was made of peripheral blood. This receptor was identified in a woman older than 75 with acute or convalescent COVID-19.

CDR3 amino acids: CASSPDSYYEQYF. The CDR3 DNA reads as TGTGCCAGCAGCCCTGACAGTTACTACGAGCAGTACTTC. The rearrangement joins TRBV12-3 or TRBV12-4 to TRBJ2-7; tentatively, D is TRBD1 (5 bases). Trimming cost V 6 bases and J 3 bases, with 12 bases left between them. The CDR3 length is 13 residues.